Included here is one T cell receptor (beta chain) sequence, with context. At one end, the junction sequence differs from germline, possibly due to a read error. A multiplex PCR was run with 60 Vbeta primers and 13 Jbeta primers. Data came from immunoSEQ multiplex PCR; TCRdb stores just in-frame clones and leaves some out. The sample includes around 150,000 clones, nearly 80% of them seen just once. This sample was taken from a study of cytomegalovirus exposure and HLA in healthy donors. Germline CDR1 is SSHAT and CDR2 is FNYEAQ (reference sequence). There are 13 residues in the CDR3. V usage is TRBV7-7 and J usage is TRBJ2-5, with a weak D call TRBD2 (5 bases). This TCR was recovered from a young man in good health and CMV-seronegative. Sequencing was done on a sample of PBMCs. The CDR3 loop is CASSLTGKETQYF. For the CDR3, the DNA is TGTGCTAGCAGCTTAACGGGGAAAGAGACCCAGTACTTC.